The entry below describes one T cell receptor beta chain. The antigen remains unidentified. Primers: 60 Vbeta forward and 13 Jbeta reverse. The assay was immunoSEQ multiplex PCR, and TCRdb's table has in-frame clones only and misses some. Among over 150,000 clones listed, 60% to 80% were seen once. The sample belongs to a study of cytomegalovirus exposure and HLA in healthy donors. Points from the study as a whole: Researchers reported in a later analysis that common viral pathogens appeared linked to several top clusters. As a later analysis showed, a missense DCLRE1C variant was linked to trimming of TCR beta V- and J-genes. In vitro testing confirmed three CMV-associated chains as specific for CMV antigens. Later, an analysis showed that TCR beta chains associated with HLA were more clonally expanded than others that were equally common.

The sequenced material came from PBMCs. The origin of this receptor is a woman between 18 and 29 years old in good health and CMV-seronegative.

The CDR3 bases are TGTGCCAGCAGGGGGTACAGGGGATTGAGTCAGGCTGGGGCCAACGTCCTGACTTTC. Translating it yields CASRGYRGLSQAGANVLTF. The chain is built from TRBV28 and TRBJ2-6; TRBD1 aligns across 7 bases. Germline CDR1 and CDR2: MDHEN and SYDVKM. Unmatched junction bases numbered 16, after V lost 6 bases and J lost 2 bases. CDR3 size: 19 residues.